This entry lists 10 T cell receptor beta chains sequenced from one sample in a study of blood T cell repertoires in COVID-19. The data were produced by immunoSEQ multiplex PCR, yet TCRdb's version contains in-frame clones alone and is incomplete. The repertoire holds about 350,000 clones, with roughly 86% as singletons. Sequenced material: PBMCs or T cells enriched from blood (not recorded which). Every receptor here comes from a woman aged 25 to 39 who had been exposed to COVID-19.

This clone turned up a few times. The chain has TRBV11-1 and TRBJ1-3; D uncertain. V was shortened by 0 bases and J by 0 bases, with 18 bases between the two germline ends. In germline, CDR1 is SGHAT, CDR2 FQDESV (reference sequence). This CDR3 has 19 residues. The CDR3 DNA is TGTGCCAGCAGCTTAGCCTCTCGGACTCGCGTAGACTCTGGAAACACCATATATTTT. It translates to CASSLASRTRVDSGNTIYF. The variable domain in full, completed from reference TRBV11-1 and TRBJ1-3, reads EAEVAQSPRYKITEKSQAVAFWCDPISGHATLYWYRQILGQGPELLVQFQDESVVDDSQLPKDRFSAERLKGVDSTLKIQPAELGDSAMYLCASSLASRTRVDSGNTIYFGEGSWLTVV.

Written as DNA, the CDR3 is TGCGCCAGCAGCTACTTGGGCCCCAGCGGACTAGCGGGAGAGCAGAATCAAGAGACCCAGTACTTC. Translation: CASSYLGPSGLAGEQNQETQYF. The genes are TRBV5-1 and TRBJ2-5; TRBD2 matches 13 bases. The germline CDR1 and CDR2 sequences are SGHRS and YFSETQ. Trimming removed 3 bases from V and 2 bases from J; junction bases left unmatched: 22. CDR3 length: 22 amino acids.

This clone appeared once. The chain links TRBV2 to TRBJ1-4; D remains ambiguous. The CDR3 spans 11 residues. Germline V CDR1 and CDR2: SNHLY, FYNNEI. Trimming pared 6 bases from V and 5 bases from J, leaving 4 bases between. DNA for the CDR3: TGTGCCAGCAGATCAAATGAAAAACTGTTTTTT. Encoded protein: CASRSNEKLFF.

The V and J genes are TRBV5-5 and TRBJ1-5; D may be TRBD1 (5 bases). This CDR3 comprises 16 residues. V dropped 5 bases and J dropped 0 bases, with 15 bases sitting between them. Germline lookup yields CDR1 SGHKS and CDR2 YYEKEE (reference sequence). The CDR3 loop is CASSEGDGYSNQPQHF. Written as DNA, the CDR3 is TGTGCCAGCAGTGAAGGGGATGGGTATAGCAATCAGCCCCAGCATTTT.

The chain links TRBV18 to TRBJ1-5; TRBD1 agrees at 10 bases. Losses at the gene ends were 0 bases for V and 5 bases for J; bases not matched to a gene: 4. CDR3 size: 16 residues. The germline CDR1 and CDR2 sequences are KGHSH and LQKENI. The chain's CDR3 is CASSPPGQGLDQPQHF. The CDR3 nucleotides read TGTGCCAGCTCACCACCGGGACAGGGGTTGGATCAGCCCCAGCATTTT.

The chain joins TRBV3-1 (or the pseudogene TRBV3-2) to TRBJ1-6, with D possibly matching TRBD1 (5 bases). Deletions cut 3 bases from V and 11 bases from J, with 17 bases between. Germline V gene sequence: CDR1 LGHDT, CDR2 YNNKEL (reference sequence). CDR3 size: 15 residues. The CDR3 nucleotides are TGTGCCAGCAGCCATCAGGGCGCCGCGGTCCCACCCCTCCACTTT. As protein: CASSHQGAAVPPLHF.

CDR3 residues: CASSEDGRRYSNQPQHF. As DNA, the CDR3 is TGTGCCAGCAGTGAAGATGGCAGGCGTTATAGCAATCAGCCCCAGCATTTT. The chain links TRBV2 to TRBJ1-5; no clear D. Trimming removed 1 base from V and 0 bases from J, with 13 bases in between. The CDR3 covers 17 residues. Looked up from germline, CDR1 is SNHLY and CDR2 is FYNNEI.

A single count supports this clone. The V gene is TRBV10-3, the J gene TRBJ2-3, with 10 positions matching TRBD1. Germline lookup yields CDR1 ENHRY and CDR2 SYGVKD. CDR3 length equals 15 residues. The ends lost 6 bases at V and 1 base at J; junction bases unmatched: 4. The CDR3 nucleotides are TGTGCCATCAGGGGAGGACAGGGGGGCACAGATACGCAGTATTTT. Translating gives CAIRGGQGGTDTQYF.

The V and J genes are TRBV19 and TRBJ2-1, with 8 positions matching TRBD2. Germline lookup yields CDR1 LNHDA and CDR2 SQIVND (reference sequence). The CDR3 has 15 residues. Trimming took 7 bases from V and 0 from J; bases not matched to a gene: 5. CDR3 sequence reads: CASTFTSGSYNEQFF. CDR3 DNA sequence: TGTGCCAGTACCTTTACTAGCGGCTCCTACAATGAGCAGTTCTTC.

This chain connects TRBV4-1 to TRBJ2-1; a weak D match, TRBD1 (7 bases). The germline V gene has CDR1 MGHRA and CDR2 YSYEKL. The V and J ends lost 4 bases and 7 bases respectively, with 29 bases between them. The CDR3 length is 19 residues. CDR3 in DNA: TGCGCCAGCAGCCTCAAAGGGGACTCCAGTAGCCCCAGGGGGAATGAGCAGTTCTTC. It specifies CASSLKGDSSSPRGNEQFF.